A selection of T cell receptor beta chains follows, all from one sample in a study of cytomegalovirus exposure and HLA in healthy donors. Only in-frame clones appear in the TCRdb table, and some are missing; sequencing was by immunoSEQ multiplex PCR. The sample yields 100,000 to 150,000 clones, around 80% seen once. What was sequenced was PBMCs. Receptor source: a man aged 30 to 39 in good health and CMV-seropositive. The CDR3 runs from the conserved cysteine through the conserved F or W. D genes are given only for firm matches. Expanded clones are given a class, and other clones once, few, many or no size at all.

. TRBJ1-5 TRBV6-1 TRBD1 CASRGQGTQPQHF TGTGCCAGCAGAGGACAGGGGACTCAGCCCCAGCATTTT
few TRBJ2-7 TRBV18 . CASSPLQGLNYEQYF TGTGCCAGCTCACCGCTGCAGGGGCTAAACTACGAGCAGTACTTC
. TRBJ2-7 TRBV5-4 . CATLDMGEGYEQYF TGTGCCACCCTTGATATGGGAGAAGGCTACGAGCAGTACTTC
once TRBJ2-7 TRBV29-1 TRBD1 CSVNTGGAGEQYF TGCAGCGTTAATACAGGGGGCGCGGGGGAGCAGTACTTC
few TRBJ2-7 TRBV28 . CASSTPSSYEQYF TGTGCCAGCAGTACCCCGAGCTCCTACGAGCAGTACTTC
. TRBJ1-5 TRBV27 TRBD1 CASSLGQGQPQHF TGTGCCAGCAGTTTAGGACAGGGGCAGCCCCAGCATTTT
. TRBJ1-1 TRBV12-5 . CASGLGTRSEAFF TGTGCTAGTGGTTTGGGGACTAGGTCTGAAGCTTTCTTT
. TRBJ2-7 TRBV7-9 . CASSLVPPPSASSYEQYF TGTGCCAGCAGCTTAGTACCCCCTCCTAGCGCAAGCTCCTACGAGCAGTACTTC
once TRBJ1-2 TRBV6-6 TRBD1 CASSRTGGANYGYTF TGTGCCAGCAGTCGCACAGGGGGCGCTAACTATGGCTACACCTTC
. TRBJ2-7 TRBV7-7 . CASSPQVTASEQYF TGTGCCAGCAGCCCGCAGGTGACAGCGTCCGAGCAGTACTTC
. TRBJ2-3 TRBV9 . CASSVDAGSITDTQYF TGTGCCAGCAGCGTAGACGCGGGCTCTATCACAGATACGCAGTATTTT
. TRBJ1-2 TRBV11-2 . CASSLERGLGYTF TGTGCCAGCAGCTTAGAACGAGGGTTAGGCTACACCTTC
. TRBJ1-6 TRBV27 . CASSLYAWDKNSPLHF TGTGCCAGCAGTTTATATGCGTGGGACAAGAATTCACCTCTCCACTTT
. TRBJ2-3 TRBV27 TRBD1 CASSFRGQGPGRDRGDTQYF TGTGCCAGCAGTTTTAGGGGACAGGGACCGGGAAGGGACCGGGGAGATACGCAGTATTTT
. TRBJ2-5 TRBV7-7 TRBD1 CASSVGTGAPETQYF TGTGCCAGCAGCGTCGGGACAGGGGCACCGGAGACCCAGTACTTC
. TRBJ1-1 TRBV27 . CASSFRGDQAFF TGTGCCAGCAGTTTTCGGGGGGACCAAGCTTTCTTT
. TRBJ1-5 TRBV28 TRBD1 CASRRRTGRNQPQHF TGTGCCAGCAGGCGCCGGACAGGTCGCAATCAGCCCCAGCATTTT
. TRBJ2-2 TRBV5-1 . CASSLERTANTGELFF TGCGCCAGCAGCTTGGAAAGGACAGCGAACACCGGGGAGCTGTTTTTT
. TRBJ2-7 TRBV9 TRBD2 CASSVGLAGAYEQYF TGTGCCAGCAGCGTAGGGCTAGCGGGTGCCTACGAGCAGTACTTC
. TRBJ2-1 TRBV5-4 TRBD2 CASSWGLASYNEQFF TGTGCCAGCAGCTGGGGACTAGCGTCCTACAATGAGCAGTTCTTC
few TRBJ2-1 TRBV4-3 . CASSQDSYSYNEQFF TGCGCCAGCAGCCAAGACTCCTACTCCTACAATGAGCAGTTCTTC
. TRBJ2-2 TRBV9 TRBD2 CASSLRLAGGNGELFF TGTGCCAGCAGCCTCCGACTAGCGGGAGGAAACGGGGAGCTGTTTTTT
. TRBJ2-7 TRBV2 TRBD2 CATKGLAIHEQYF TGTGCCACCAAGGGACTAGCGATCCACGAGCAGTACTTC
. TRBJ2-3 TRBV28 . CASSTTSTDTQYF TGTGCCAGCAGTACGACTAGCACAGATACGCAGTATTTT
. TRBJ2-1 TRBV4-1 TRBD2 CASSRVPAGVPLGQFF TGCGCCAGCAGCCGGGTCCCGGCGGGAGTGCCCCTCGGGCAGTTCTTC
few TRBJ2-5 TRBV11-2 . CASSGQSRTQYF TGTGCCAGCAGCGGACAGTCCCGGACCCAGTACTTC
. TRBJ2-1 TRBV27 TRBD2 CASSFELAGDEQFF TGTGCCAGCAGTTTTGAACTAGCGGGGGATGAGCAGTTCTTC
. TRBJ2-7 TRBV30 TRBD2 CAWSKGLAGEGEYF TGTGCCTGGAGTAAGGGACTAGCGGGAGAGGGGGAGTACTTC
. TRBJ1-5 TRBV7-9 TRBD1 CASSLTGGYNQPQHF TGTGCCAGCAGCTTGACAGGGGGTTACAATCAGCCCCAGCATTTT
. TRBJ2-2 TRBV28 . CASSSIRELFF TGTGCCAGCAGCTCTATAAGGGAGCTGTTTTTT
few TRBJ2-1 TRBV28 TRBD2 CASSLSLLAGVVNEQFF TGTGCCAGCAGTTTAAGCCTACTAGCGGGAGTGGTCAATGAGCAGTTCTTC
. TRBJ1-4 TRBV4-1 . CASSQERGYEKLFF TGCGCCAGCAGCCAAGAGAGGGGGTATGAAAAACTGTTTTTT
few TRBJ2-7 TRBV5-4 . CASSSMGPYEQYF TGTGCCAGCAGCTCTATGGGCCCCTACGAGCAGTACTTC
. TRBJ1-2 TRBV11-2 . CASSLGLYGYTF TGTGCCAGCAGCTTAGGACTGTATGGCTACACCTTC
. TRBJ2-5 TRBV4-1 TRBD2 CASSSPQRGGEETQYF TGCGCCAGCAGCTCCCCCCAGCGGGGTGGGGAAGAGACCCAGTACTTC
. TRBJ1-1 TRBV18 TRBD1 CASRDSLNTEAFF TGTGCCAGCCGGGACAGCCTTAACACTGAAGCTTTCTTT
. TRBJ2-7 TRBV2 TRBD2 CASSVLLAGVISYEQYF TGTGCCAGCAGTGTCTTACTAGCGGGAGTTATTTCCTACGAGCAGTACTTC
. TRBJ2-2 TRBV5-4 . CASRITSQDTGELFF TGTGCCAGCAGAATTACCAGTCAGGACACCGGGGAGCTGTTTTTT
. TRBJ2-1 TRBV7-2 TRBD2 CASSWVAGGSWSEQFF TGTGCCAGCAGCTGGGTAGCGGGAGGATCGTGGAGTGAGCAGTTCTTC
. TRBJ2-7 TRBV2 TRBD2 CASRGGPYEQYF TGTGCCAGCAGGGGAGGGCCCTACGAGCAGTACTTC
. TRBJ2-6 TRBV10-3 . CAISESRRVSSDSGANVLIF TGTGCCATCAGTGAGTCGAGGAGGGTATCGTCAGACTCTGGGGCCAACGTCCTGATTTTC
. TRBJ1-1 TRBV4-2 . CASTSGSGRNTEAFF TGTGCCAGCACCAGTGGGTCGGGGAGAAACACTGAAGCTTTCTTT
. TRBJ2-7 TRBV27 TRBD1 CASSWYRGSEQYF TGTGCCAGCAGTTGGTACAGGGGCTCCGAGCAGTACTTC
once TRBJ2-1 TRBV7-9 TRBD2 CASSVTGLAGGEQFF TGTGCCAGCAGCGTAACGGGACTAGCGGGTGGCGAGCAGTTCTTC
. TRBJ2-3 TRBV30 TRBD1 CAWNVLQGGAQYF TGTGCCTGGAACGTATTACAGGGGGGTGCGCAGTATTTT
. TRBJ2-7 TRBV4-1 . CASSHGPGDEQYF TGCGCCAGCAGCCATGGACCAGGGGATGAGCAGTACTTC
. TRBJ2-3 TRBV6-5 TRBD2 CATHLAGGTDTQYF TGTGCCACCCATCTAGCGGGGGGCACAGATACGCAGTATTTT
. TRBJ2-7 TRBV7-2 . CASRLLGSEPPEQYF TGTGCCAGCAGGCTACTCGGGTCCGAACCACCCGAGCAGTACTTC
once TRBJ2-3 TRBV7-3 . CASSPPTTPNTQYF TGTGCCAGCAGCCCCCCGACTACACCCAATACGCAGTATTTT
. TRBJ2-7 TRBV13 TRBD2 CASSLGLSGSSYEQYF TGTGCCAGCAGCTTAGGTTTGAGCGGGAGCTCCTACGAGCAGTACTTC
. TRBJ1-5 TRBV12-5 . CASGLPPTPFEPQHF TGTGCTAGTGGTTTGCCACCGACACCTTTTGAGCCCCAGCATTTT
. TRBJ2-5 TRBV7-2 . CASSLARRETQYF TGTGCCAGCAGCTTAGCGAGGCGGGAGACCCAGTACTTC
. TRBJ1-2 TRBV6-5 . CATKAGDYGYTF TGTGCCACAAAGGCAGGGGATTATGGCTACACCTTC
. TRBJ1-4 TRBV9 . CASSVAAGAGEKLFF TGTGCCAGCAGCGTAGCTGCGGGGGCAGGTGAAAAACTGTTTTTT
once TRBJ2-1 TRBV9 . CASSAHRDFVEQFF TGTGCCAGCAGCGCTCACAGGGATTTTGTTGAGCAGTTCTTC
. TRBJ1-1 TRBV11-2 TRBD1 CASSSTGLPEAFF TGTGCCAGCAGCTCGACAGGGTTGCCCGAAGCTTTCTTT
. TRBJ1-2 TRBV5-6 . CASSFSSGAGYTF TGTGCCAGCAGCTTTAGCTCAGGGGCTGGCTACACCTTC